This T cell receptor beta chain was found in a study of T-cell reconstitution after alpha-beta-depleted transplantation in children (dated by TCRdb to about 2016). Concerning the study at large: T-cell immune reconstitution after TCRalphabeta/CD19-depleted allogeneic hematopoietic cell transplantation in children was quantitatively tracked in the study by means of TCR repertoire profiling.

Broad study findings and their caveats: Over subsequent months, a decline in hyperexpanded clone frequencies was noted, and after one year, T-cell counts and TCRbeta diversity were mostly ascribed to newly produced T cells. The high TCRbeta diversity at day 60 in some patients was ascribed to recipient T cells and intrathymic progenitors that had survived conditioning. The apparently early alphabetaT-cell count recovery about two months after transplant was reportedly dependent on only several hundred rapidly expanded clones derived from non-depleted graft cells.

Note on this clonotype: Its target antigen remains unknown. No clone much larger than this one lies a single base away; base qualities are absent.

Receptor amplification or capture employed PCR. Instrument used: Illumina HiSeq 2500. To normalize quantification of the TCRbeta repertoire, the TCR libraries were built with molecular barcoding that relied on unique molecular identifiers. TCRdb ran its own pipeline on the public reads, namely fastp trimming at Q25 and MiXCR clone calling, and kept in-frame beta chains. Here each entry gathers all rows of one CDR3 protein and keeps the most common genes and DNA. This sample holds some 350,000 distinct CDR3 sequences; 16% were observed only once. Of the sample, around 43% falls within the top ten clones. What this sample's treatment or condition label stands for: allogeneic hematopoietic cell transplantation with graft depleted of TCRalphabeta T cells and CD19 B cells. TCRalphabeta/CD19-depleted allogeneic hematopoietic cell grafts were given to the transplant recipients, all of whom were children.

The CDR3 measures 17 amino acids from cysteine to phenylalanine. Only the CDR3 region is kept as DNA, spanning 51 bases read in frame from base 1. Via the germline V gene, CDR1 is SGHRS and CDR2 YFSETQ. Trimming takes 0 bases from V and 5 bases from J, and the germline ends sit 20 bases apart. The receptor chain draws on TRBV5-1 and TRBJ2-5; the D gene is possibly TRBD1, with 6 bases matching. The clonotype was recovered from a male patient aged 2-15 years who had a stem cell transplant for acute lymphoblastic leukemia, so the T cells may come from the graft donor. The sample was PBMCs, mostly from graft donor cells, taken 360 days after TCRalphabeta/CD19-depleted stem cell transplant. The nucleotide sequence reads as follows: TGCGCCAGCAGCTTGGGATTTGGCCCACAGGGATTGGAGACCCAGTACTTC. It codes for CASSLGFGPQGLETQYF.